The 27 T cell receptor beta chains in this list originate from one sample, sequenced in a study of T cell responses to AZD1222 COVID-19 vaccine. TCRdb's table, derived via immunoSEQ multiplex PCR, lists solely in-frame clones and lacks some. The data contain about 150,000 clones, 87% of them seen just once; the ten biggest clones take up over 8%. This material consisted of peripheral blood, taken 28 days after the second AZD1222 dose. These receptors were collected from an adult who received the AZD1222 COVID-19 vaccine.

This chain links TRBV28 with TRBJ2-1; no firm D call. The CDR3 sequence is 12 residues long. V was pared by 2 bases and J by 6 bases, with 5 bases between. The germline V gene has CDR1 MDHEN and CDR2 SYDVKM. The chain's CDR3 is CASSLAGNEQFF. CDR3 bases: TGTGCCAGCAGTTTAGCCGGCAATGAGCAGTTCTTC.

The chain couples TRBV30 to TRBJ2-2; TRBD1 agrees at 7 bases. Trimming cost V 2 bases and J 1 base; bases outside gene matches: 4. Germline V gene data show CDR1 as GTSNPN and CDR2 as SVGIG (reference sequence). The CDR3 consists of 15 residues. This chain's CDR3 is CAWSNRGLNTGELFF. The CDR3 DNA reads TGTGCCTGGAGTAACAGGGGCCTGAACACCGGGGAGCTGTTTTTT.

The CDR3, as DNA: TGTGCCAGCAGTTTCGGGACAGGGGCCCAAGAGACCCAGTACTTC. This translates into CASSFGTGAQETQYF. The chain uses TRBV28 and TRBJ2-5, with TRBD1 matching over 10 bases. CDR3 length: 15 residues. Germline V gene data show CDR1 as MDHEN and CDR2 as SYDVKM. The ends lost 3 bases at V and 1 base at J; junction bases unmatched: 2.

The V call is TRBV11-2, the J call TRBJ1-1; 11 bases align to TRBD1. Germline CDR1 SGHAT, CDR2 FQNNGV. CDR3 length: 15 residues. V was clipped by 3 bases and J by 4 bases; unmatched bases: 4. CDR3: CASSFLGTGGTEAFF. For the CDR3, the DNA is TGTGCCAGCAGCTTCTTAGGGACAGGGGGCACTGAAGCTTTCTTT.

The DNA for the CDR3 is TGTGCCAGCAGTACCAACTCATATAAGCAGTTCTTC. Its protein is CASSTNSYKQFF. The chain carries TRBV11-3 and TRBJ2-1; D is undetermined. V lost 6 bases to trimming and J lost 11 bases, with 14 bases between them. Germline V lookup: CDR1 SGHNT, CDR2 YENEEA. The CDR3 length is 12 residues.

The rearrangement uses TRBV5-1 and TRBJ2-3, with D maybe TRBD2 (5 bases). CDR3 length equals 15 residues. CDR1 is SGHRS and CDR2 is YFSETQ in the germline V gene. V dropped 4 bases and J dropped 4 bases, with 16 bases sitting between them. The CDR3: CASSPRAGGSDTQYF. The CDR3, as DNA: TGCGCCAGCAGCCCCCGGGCGGGTGGTTCAGATACGCAGTATTTT.

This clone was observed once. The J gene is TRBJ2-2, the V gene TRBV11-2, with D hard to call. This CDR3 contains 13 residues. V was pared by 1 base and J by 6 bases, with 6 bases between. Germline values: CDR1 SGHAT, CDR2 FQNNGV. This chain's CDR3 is CASSLVRAGELFF. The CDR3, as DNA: TGTGCCAGCAGCTTAGTTCGAGCCGGGGAGCTGTTTTTT.

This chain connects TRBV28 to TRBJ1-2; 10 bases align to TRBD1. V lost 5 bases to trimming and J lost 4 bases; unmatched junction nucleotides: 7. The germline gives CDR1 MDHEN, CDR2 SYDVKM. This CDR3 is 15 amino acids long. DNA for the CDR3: TGTGCCAGCAGTCCCGCGACAGGGGGCAGCTATGGCTACACCTTC. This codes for CASSPATGGSYGYTF.

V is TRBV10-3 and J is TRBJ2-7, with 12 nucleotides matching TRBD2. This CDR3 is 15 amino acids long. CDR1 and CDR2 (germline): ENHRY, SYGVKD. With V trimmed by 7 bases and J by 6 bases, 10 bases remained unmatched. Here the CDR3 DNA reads TGTGCCATCAATCCGACTAGCGGGAGCCTCCTCGAGCAGTACTTC. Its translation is CAINPTSGSLLEQYF.

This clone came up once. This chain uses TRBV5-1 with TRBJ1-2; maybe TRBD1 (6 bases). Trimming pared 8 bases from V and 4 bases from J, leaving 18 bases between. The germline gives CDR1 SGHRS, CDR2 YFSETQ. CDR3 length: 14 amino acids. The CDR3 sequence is CASTRDTKSYGYTF. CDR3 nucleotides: TGCGCCAGTACCCGGGACACCAAATCCTATGGCTACACCTTC.

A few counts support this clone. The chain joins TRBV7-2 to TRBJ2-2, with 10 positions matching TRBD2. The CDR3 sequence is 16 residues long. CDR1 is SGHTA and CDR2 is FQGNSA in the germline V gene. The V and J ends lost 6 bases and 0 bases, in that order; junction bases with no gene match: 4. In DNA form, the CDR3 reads TGTGCCAGCAGTGGGAGCGGGAGGGCGAACACCGGGGAGCTGTTTTTT. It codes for CASSGSGRANTGELFF.

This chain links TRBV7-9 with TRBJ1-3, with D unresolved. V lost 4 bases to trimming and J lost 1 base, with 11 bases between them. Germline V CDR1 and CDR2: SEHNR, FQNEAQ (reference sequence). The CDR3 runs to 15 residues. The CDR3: CASSSDGRSGNTIYF. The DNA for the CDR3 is TGTGCCAGCAGCTCCGACGGACGTTCTGGAAACACCATATATTTT.

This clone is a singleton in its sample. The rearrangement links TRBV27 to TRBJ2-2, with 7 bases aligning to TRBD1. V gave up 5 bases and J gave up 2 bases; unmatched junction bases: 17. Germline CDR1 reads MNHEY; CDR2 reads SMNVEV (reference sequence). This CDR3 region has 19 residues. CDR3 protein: CASSRQGSRGAANTGELFF. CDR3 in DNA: TGTGCCAGCAGTCGACAGGGAAGTCGAGGGGCGGCTAACACCGGGGAGCTGTTTTTT.

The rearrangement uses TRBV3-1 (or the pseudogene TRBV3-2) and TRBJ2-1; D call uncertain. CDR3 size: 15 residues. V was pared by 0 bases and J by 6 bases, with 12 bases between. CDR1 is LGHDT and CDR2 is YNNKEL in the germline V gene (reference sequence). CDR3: CASSQEPRKSNEQFF. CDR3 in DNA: TGTGCCAGCAGCCAAGAACCCAGAAAATCCAATGAGCAGTTCTTC.

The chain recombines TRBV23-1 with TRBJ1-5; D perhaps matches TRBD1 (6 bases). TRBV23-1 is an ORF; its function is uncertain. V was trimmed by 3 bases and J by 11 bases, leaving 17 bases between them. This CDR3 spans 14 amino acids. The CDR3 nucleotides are TGCGCCAGCAGTCAGAACCAGGGGCCCGTGGCCCAGCATTTT. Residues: CASSQNQGPVAQHF.

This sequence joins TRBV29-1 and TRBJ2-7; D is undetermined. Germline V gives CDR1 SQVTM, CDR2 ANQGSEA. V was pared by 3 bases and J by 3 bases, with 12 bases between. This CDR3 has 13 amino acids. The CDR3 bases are TGCAGCGTTGATAGTGGGCAGAGCTACGAGCAGTACTTC. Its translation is CSVDSGQSYEQYF.

The CDR3 sequence is CASSEGRTATYEQYF. In DNA, the CDR3 is TGTGCCAGCAGTGAAGGTAGGACAGCTACCTACGAGCAGTACTTC. The V and J genes are TRBV6-1 and TRBJ2-7, with D maybe TRBD1 (6 bases). V was shortened by 1 base and J by 2 bases, with 12 bases between the two germline ends. This CDR3 has 15 residues. Germline lookup yields CDR1 MNHNS and CDR2 SASEGT.

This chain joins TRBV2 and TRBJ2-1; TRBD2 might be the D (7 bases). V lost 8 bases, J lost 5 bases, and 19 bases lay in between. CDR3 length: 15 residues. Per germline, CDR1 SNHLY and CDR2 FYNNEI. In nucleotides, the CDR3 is TGTGCCAGCTCCAAGGGGGGGATGAAAAACAATGAGCAGTTCTTC. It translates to CASSKGGMKNNEQFF.

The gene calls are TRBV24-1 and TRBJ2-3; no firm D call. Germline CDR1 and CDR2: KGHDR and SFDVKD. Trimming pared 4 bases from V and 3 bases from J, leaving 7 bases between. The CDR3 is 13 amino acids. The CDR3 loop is CATSDDVTDTQYF. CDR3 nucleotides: TGTGCCACCAGTGACGATGTAACAGATACGCAGTATTTT.

The CDR3 coding sequence is TGTGCCAGCTCCCCTTCCCCGGCGGCAACTAATGAAAAACTGTTTTTT. As protein: CASSPSPAATNEKLFF. The chain employs TRBV27 and TRBJ1-4, with D hard to call. Trimming left V 8 bases short and J 0 bases short, with 16 bases between. CDR3 length: 16 residues. Per germline, CDR1 MNHEY and CDR2 SMNVEV (reference sequence).

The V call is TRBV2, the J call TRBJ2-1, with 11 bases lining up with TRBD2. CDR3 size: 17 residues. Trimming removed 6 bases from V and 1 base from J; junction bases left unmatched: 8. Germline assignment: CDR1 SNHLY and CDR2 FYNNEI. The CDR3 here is CASSNLAGGNSYNEQFF. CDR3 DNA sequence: TGTGCCAGCAGCAACCTAGCGGGAGGCAATTCCTACAATGAGCAGTTCTTC.

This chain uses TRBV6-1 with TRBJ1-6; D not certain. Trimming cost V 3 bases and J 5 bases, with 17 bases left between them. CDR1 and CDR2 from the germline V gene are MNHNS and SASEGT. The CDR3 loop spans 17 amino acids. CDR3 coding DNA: TGTGCCAGCAGTGATTTATCGCATAGGAGAAATAATTCACCCCTCCACTTT. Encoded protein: CASSDLSHRRNNSPLHF.

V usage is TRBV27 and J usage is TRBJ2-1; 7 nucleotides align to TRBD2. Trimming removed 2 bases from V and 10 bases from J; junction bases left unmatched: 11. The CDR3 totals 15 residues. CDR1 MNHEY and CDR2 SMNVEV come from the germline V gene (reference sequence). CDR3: CASSLQAGTITEQFF. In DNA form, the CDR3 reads TGTGCCAGCAGTTTACAAGCGGGAACGATAACCGAGCAGTTCTTC.

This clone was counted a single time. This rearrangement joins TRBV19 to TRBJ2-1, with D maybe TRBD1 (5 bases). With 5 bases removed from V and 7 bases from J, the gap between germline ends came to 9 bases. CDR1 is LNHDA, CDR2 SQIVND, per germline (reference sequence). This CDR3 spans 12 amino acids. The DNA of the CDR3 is TGTGCCAGTAGTCCCCAGGGAAATGAGCAGTTCTTC. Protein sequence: CASSPQGNEQFF.

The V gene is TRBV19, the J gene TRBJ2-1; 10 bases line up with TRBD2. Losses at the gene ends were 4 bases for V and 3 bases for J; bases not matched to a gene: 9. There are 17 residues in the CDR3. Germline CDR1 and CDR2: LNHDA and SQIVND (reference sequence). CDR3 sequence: CASSTSRLAGVYNEQFF. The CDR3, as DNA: TGTGCCAGTAGTACCAGCAGACTAGCGGGTGTCTACAATGAGCAGTTCTTC.

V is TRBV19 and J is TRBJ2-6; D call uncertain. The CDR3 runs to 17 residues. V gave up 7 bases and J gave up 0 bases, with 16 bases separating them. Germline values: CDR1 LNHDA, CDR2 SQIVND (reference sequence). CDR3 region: CASTTARDGSGANVLTF. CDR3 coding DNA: TGTGCCAGTACCACCGCCAGAGACGGCTCTGGGGCCAACGTCCTGACTTTC.

The CDR3 nucleotides are TGTGCCAGCAGCAAGGGGGGGTGGGAAAAACTGTTTTTT. Translating it yields CASSKGGWEKLFF. V usage is TRBV28 and J usage is TRBJ1-4; TRBD1 is a possible D gene (6 bases). The CDR3 is 13 residues long. The ends were cut back, 6 bases at V and 8 bases at J, with 13 bases in the middle. Germline V gives CDR1 MDHEN, CDR2 SYDVKM.